What follows describes a single T cell receptor (beta chain). Its target is unknown. Patients were ruled out by autoimmune disease history or systemic immunosuppression. This sample is drawn from a study of OX40 agonist ivuxolimab in advanced cancers. The overall study: Ivuxolimab, an agonist antibody against OX40 (CD134), was given to patients.

Sequencing used immunoSEQ multiplex PCR; TCRdb keeps in-frame clones, though not all of them. Of tens of thousands of clones listed, about nine tenths are singletons. Germline CDR1 is SGHRS and CDR2 is YFSETQ. The CDR3 totals 12 residues. The V end was cut by 0 bases, the J end by 7 bases, with 7 bases between. Study-wide findings and caveats: CD4+ T cells averaged fewer expanded clones than CD8+ T cells.

V usage is TRBV5-1 and J usage is TRBJ1-1; no clear D gene. The clonotype originates from an adult with an advanced solid tumor such as melanoma, head and neck, liver or kidney cancer. The material was CD4+ or CD8+ T cells sorted from blood, obtained in a trial of the OX40 agonist ivuxolimab. CDR3 coding DNA: TGCGCCAGCAGCTTGGGAGGGCTTGAAGCTTTCTTT. Translating it yields CASSLGGLEAFF.